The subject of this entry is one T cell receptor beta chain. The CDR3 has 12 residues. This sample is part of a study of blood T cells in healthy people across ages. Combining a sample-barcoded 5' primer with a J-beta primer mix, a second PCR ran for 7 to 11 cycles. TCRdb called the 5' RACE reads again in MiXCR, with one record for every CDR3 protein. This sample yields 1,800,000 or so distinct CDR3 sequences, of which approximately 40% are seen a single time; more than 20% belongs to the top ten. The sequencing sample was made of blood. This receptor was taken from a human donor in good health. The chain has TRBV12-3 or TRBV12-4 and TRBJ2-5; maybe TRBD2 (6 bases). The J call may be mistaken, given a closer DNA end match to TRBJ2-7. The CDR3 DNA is TGTGCCAGCCGCGGGGTTCGGGCCGAGCAGTACTTC. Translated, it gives CASRGVRAEQYF.